These 3 T cell receptor beta chains came from one sample sequenced in a study of shared clonotypes between healthy human individuals. This table comes from immunoSEQ multiplex PCR, and its TCRdb copy is limited to in-frame clones, with some not included. The sample contains 1 million to 1.2 million clones, 60% to 85% of which appear only once. Sequencing used memory CD4+ T cells from PBMCs. Subset given: CD45RA-negative fraction. The receptors derive from a man between 18 and 35 years old in good health. Some clones in this sample may be carry-over from other donors' samples.

V gene TRBV7-3 combines with J gene TRBJ1-2; D possibly corresponds to TRBD1 (5 bases). This CDR3 has 14 amino acids. Germline lookup yields CDR1 SGHTA and CDR2 FQGTGA. Trimming removed 2 bases at V and 0 bases at J, with 7 bases between. CDR3: CASSLGHSNYGYTF. The CDR3 nucleotides read TGTGCCAGCAGCTTAGGACATTCTAACTATGGCTACACCTTC.

On this clone itself: This CDR3 is also generated by other DNA sequences in the sample. The CDR3 is CASKEGGTDTQYF. CDR3 nucleotides: TGTGCCAGCAAGGAGGGAGGCACAGATACGCAGTATTTT. The rearrangement joins TRBV28 to TRBJ2-3, with D tentatively TRBD2 (6 bases). The germline V gene has CDR1 MDHEN and CDR2 SYDVKM. The ends were cut back, 7 bases at V and 1 base at J, with 9 bases in the middle. This CDR3 spans 13 amino acids.

This clone showed up just once. V and J are TRBV28 and TRBJ1-2; 8 nucleotides match TRBD1. Germline CDR1 and CDR2: MDHEN and SYDVKM. V gave up 3 bases and J gave up 4 bases; unmatched junction bases: 4. CDR3 length equals 14 residues. The DNA of the CDR3 is TGTGCCAGCAGTTTTCAGGGGGCCGGCTATGGCTACACCTTC. Amino acids: CASSFQGAGYGYTF.